These 29 T cell receptor beta chains were sequenced from one sample in a study of graft-versus-host responses after intestinal transplantation. Produced via immunoSEQ multiplex PCR; TCRdb's table is partial and in-frame only. The sample carries some 9,600 clones, roughly 90% recorded once. This sample comprised PBMCs, obtained 242 days after intestinal transplant. These receptors all come from a human patient who received an intestinal transplant, so some T cells may come from the graft donor.

On this clone itself: Other nucleotide sequences in the sample specify the same CDR3. The chain combines TRBV6-4 with TRBJ2-1; maybe TRBD2 (6 bases). V lost 0 bases to trimming and J lost 0 bases, with 6 bases between them. Per germline, CDR1 MRHNA and CDR2 SNTAGT. The CDR3 extends over 15 amino acids. CDR3 amino acids: CASSDSSGSYNEQFF. DNA for the CDR3: TGTGCCAGCAGTGACTCTAGCGGCTCCTACAATGAGCAGTTCTTC.

The gene calls are TRBV4-1 and TRBJ2-6; D possibly corresponds to TRBD1 (6 bases). V was cut by 4 bases and J by 0 bases, with 16 bases left in between. The germline CDR1 and CDR2 sequences are MGHRA and YSYEKL. This CDR3 has 18 residues. The CDR3 DNA is TGCGCCAGCAGCCTGACGGACAGTCAATTCTCTGGGGCCAACGTCCTGACTTTC. Protein sequence: CASSLTDSQFSGANVLTF.

The chain links TRBV7-2 to TRBJ2-3; D perhaps matches TRBD2 (5 bases). There are 15 residues in the CDR3. CDR1 is SGHTA, CDR2 FQGNSA, per germline. V shed 5 bases and J shed 2 bases, with 14 bases lying between them. CDR3 region: CASSPLGELTDTQYF. The CDR3 DNA reads as TGTGCCAGCAGCCCCCTCGGGGAACTCACAGATACGCAGTATTTT.

The chain couples TRBV7-9 to TRBJ2-1, with 9 nucleotides matching TRBD1. Per germline, CDR1 SEHNR and CDR2 FQNEAQ (reference sequence). After removal of 6 bases from V and 7 bases from J, the junction contained 7 bases not matched to a gene. The CDR3 has 14 amino acids. CDR3 loop: CASSSRDRDNEQFF. The DNA of the CDR3 is TGTGCCAGCAGTTCCCGGGACAGGGATAATGAGCAGTTCTTC.

The chain uses TRBV28 and TRBJ2-1, with D perhaps matching TRBD1 (6 bases). The CDR3 is 16 amino acids. Germline CDR1 and CDR2: MDHEN and SYDVKM. V shed 5 bases and J shed 4 bases, with 18 bases lying between them. CDR3 sequence: CASSPPGRGRYNEQFF. For the CDR3, the DNA is TGTGCCAGCAGTCCCCCGGGCAGGGGTAGATACAATGAGCAGTTCTTC.

The CDR3 DNA reads as TGCGCCAGCAGTATCCCGGGACAGTTCCAAGAGACCCAGTACTTC. Residues: CASSIPGQFQETQYF. This chain uses TRBV10-1 with TRBJ2-5; 7 bases match TRBD1. The CDR3 runs to 15 residues. Germline CDR1 reads WNHNN; CDR2 reads SYGVQD (reference sequence). The trim removed 5 bases at V and 1 base at J, leaving 7 bases unmatched.

The chain has TRBV11-3 and TRBJ1-5; possible D gene TRBD1, 5 bases. Trimming stripped 2 bases from V and 4 bases from J, with 21 bases between. There are 18 residues in the CDR3. Germline V CDR1 and CDR2: SGHNT, YENEEA. The CDR3 reads CASSLKARLGQNNQPQHF. CDR3 coding DNA: TGTGCCAGCAGCTTAAAAGCCCGTTTGGGGCAGAATAATCAGCCCCAGCATTTT.

CDR3 nucleotide sequence: TGTGCCAGCAGCTTGGAGCCGACGGGGGCGGGAGAGCAGTACTTC. Its protein product is CASSLEPTGAGEQYF. This chain joins TRBV5-4 and TRBJ2-7; either TRBD1 or TRBD2 may fit D (6 bases each). With 0 bases removed from V and 7 bases from J, the gap between germline ends came to 17 bases. CDR1 and CDR2 from the germline V gene are SGHNT and YYREEE (reference sequence). This CDR3 has 15 amino acids.

CDR3 in DNA: TGTGCCAGCAGCTCGGGACTAGCCAAAAACATTCAGTACTTC. Amino acids: CASSSGLAKNIQYF. This chain joins TRBV11-3 and TRBJ2-4, with D perhaps matching TRBD2 (6 bases). The CDR3 has 14 amino acids. CDR1 is SGHNT and CDR2 is YENEEA in the germline V gene. V lost 4 bases to trimming and J lost 0 bases, with 7 bases between them.

As for this clone: At one end, the junction sequence differs from germline, possibly due to a read error. The chain is built from TRBV7-7 and TRBJ2-5; TRBD2 agrees at 12 bases. Germline loops: CDR1 SSHAT, CDR2 FNYEAQ (reference sequence). The CDR3 is made up of 14 amino acids. The DNA of the CDR3 is TGTGCTAGCAGCTTGACTAGCGGGAGAGAGACCCAGTACTTC. As protein: CASSLTSGRETQYF.

Concerning this clone itself: A junction end diverges from the germline sequence, so it may reflect a read error. The J gene is TRBJ2-7, the V gene TRBV6-4; no reliable D call. This CDR3 spans 10 amino acids. The germline V gene has CDR1 MRHNA and CDR2 SNTAGT. This chain's CDR3 is CASSDSKADF. The CDR3 bases are TGTGCCAGCAGTGACTCGAAGGCGGACTTC.

This chain links TRBV5-4 with TRBJ1-1; TRBD1 matches at 7 bases. The germline CDR1 and CDR2 sequences are SGHNT and YYREEE (reference sequence). Trimming at V came to 2 bases and at J to 5 bases, leaving 3 bases not matched to a gene. The CDR3 has 13 amino acids. The CDR3 region is CASSFQGGTEAFF. The CDR3 nucleotides are TGTGCCAGCAGCTTCCAGGGGGGGACTGAAGCTTTCTTT. The entire variable domain, with the rest obtained from reference TRBV5-4 and TRBJ1-1, is as follows: ETGVTQSPTHLIKTRGQQVTLRCSSQSGHNTVSWYQQALGQGPQFIFQYYREEENGRGNFPPRFSGLQFPNYSSELNVNALELDDSALYLCASSFQGGTEAFFGQGTRLTVV.

The rearrangement links TRBV6-5 to TRBJ1-1, with TRBD1 matching 7 bases. Germline loops: CDR1 MNHEY, CDR2 SVGAGI. Unmatched junction bases numbered 6, after V lost 5 bases and J lost 3 bases. The CDR3 has 14 amino acids. The CDR3 region is CASSTDRVYTEAFF. CDR3 coding DNA: TGTGCCAGCAGTACAGACAGGGTGTACACTGAAGCTTTCTTT.

The chain has TRBV6-6 and TRBJ2-1; unclear D gene. V was shortened by 0 bases and J by 7 bases, with 10 bases between the two germline ends. CDR1 is MNHNY and CDR2 is SVGAGI in the germline V gene (reference sequence). CDR3 size: 14 residues. The DNA for the CDR3 is TGTGCCAGCAGTTACTCAATGGGGTGGAATGAGCAGTTCTTC. Translating it yields CASSYSMGWNEQFF.

This chain links TRBV6-1 with TRBJ2-1; 11 bases map to TRBD1. The germline gives CDR1 MNHNS, CDR2 SASEGT. The V segment lost 0 bases and the J segment 6 bases; nucleotides outside the gene matches: 4. The CDR3 spans 16 residues. CDR3 amino acids: CASSEAVGTGGNEQFF. The CDR3 bases are TGTGCCAGCAGTGAAGCAGTTGGGACAGGGGGCAATGAGCAGTTCTTC.

The chain has TRBV19 and TRBJ2-7, with 9 nucleotides matching TRBD1. The germline CDR1 and CDR2 sequences are LNHDA and SQIVND (reference sequence). The CDR3 covers 15 residues. Trimming at V came to 4 bases and at J to 1 base, leaving 5 bases not matched to a gene. CDR3 region: CASSTLTGGSYEQYF. CDR3 DNA sequence: TGTGCCAGTAGTACCTTGACAGGGGGGTCCTACGAGCAGTACTTC.

The chain joins TRBV5-1 to TRBJ1-2; tentatively, D is TRBD1 (6 bases). This CDR3 comprises 13 residues. Trimming pared 0 bases from V and 10 bases from J, leaving 13 bases between. Germline V gene data show CDR1 as SGHRS and CDR2 as YFSETQ. CDR3 loop: CASSLDRVADYTF. For the CDR3, the DNA is TGCGCCAGCAGCTTGGACAGGGTTGCGGACTACACCTTC.

The sample holds a few counts of this clone. The chain uses TRBV7-9 and TRBJ2-1; 9 positions agree with TRBD1. With V trimmed by 11 bases and J by 7 bases, 9 bases remained unmatched. Germline V CDR1 and CDR2: SEHNR, FQNEAQ (reference sequence). This CDR3 comprises 13 residues. This CDR3 reads CASTGGFVNEQFF. CDR3 coding DNA: TGTGCCTCGACAGGGGGGTTTGTAAATGAGCAGTTCTTC.

The chain couples TRBV19 to TRBJ2-7; D is possibly TRBD2 (5 bases). Germline CDR1 LNHDA, CDR2 SQIVND (reference sequence). Deletions cut 3 bases from V and 4 bases from J, with 19 bases between. The CDR3 has 16 amino acids. CDR3 protein: CASSIVVGDRVYEQYF. CDR3 bases: TGTGCCAGTAGTATCGTGGTCGGGGATAGGGTATACGAGCAGTACTTC.

This chain links TRBV7-8 with TRBJ1-1, with D perhaps TRBD1 (5 bases). The CDR3 length is 15 residues. V lost 5 bases and J 0 bases, leaving 13 bases between the germline ends. Germline-derived CDR1 and CDR2 are SGHVS and FQNEAQ. The CDR3 sequence: CASSPLGRLNTEAFF. CDR3 in DNA: TGTGCCAGCAGCCCCCTGGGACGGTTGAACACTGAAGCTTTCTTT.

This chain joins TRBV28 and TRBJ1-1; D ambiguous. The CDR3 has 15 amino acids. CDR1 is MDHEN and CDR2 is SYDVKM in the germline V gene. Trimming left V 3 bases short and J 4 bases short, with 15 bases between. CDR3 sequence (DNA): TGTGCCAGCAGTTTTGGGGAAGCCGGTGGCACTGAAGCTTTCTTT. Translation: CASSFGEAGGTEAFF.

This clone was observed a single time. The chain carries TRBV13 and TRBJ2-1; D not resolved. Germline CDR1 and CDR2: PRHDT and FYEKMQ (reference sequence). The V end lost 7 bases, the J end lost 5 bases, and 12 bases lay between the germline ends. The CDR3 totals 13 residues. The CDR3 DNA follows: TGTGCCAGCAATGGGCGGCTTAACAATGAGCAGTTCTTC. Its protein product is CASNGRLNNEQFF.

The rearrangement joins TRBV4-1 to TRBJ2-2, with 11 nucleotides matching TRBD1. CDR1 and CDR2 from the germline V gene are MGHRA and YSYEKL. The CDR3 length is 16 residues. Losses at the gene ends were 1 base for V and 5 bases for J; bases not matched to a gene: 3. CDR3 loop: CASSQVGTGGTGELFF. The CDR3 nucleotides read TGCGCCAGCAGCCAAGTGGGGACAGGGGGGACCGGGGAGCTGTTTTTT.

Here the CDR3 reads CASGSGGKNNEQFF. Written as DNA, the CDR3 is TGTGCTAGTGGTTCGGGGGGTAAAAACAATGAGCAGTTCTTC. This chain links TRBV12-5 with TRBJ2-1; 7 bases fit TRBD2. The V and J ends lost 4 bases and 5 bases, in that order; junction bases with no gene match: 5. CDR3 size: 14 residues. Germline CDR1 and CDR2: LGHNT and FRNRAP.

The rearrangement links TRBV23-1 to TRBJ2-3; D remains unclear. TRBV23-1 is reported as an ORF; its role is uncertain. The CDR3 is 15 residues long. V was clipped by 0 bases and J by 4 bases, with 11 bases between them. CDR3 sequence: CASSQSLNGSDTQYF. DNA for the CDR3: TGCGCCAGCAGTCAATCGCTCAACGGGTCAGATACGCAGTATTTT.

This sequence joins TRBV2 and TRBJ2-1; 11 nucleotides match TRBD2. V trimming: 3 bases; J trimming: 6 bases; junction bases outside the gene matches: 4. This CDR3 region has 15 residues. Germline CDR1 SNHLY, CDR2 FYNNEI. The CDR3 DNA reads as TGTGCCAGCAGTGACACTAGCGGGAGTCTCAATGAGCAGTTCTTC. This encodes CASSDTSGSLNEQFF.

The rearrangement uses TRBV23-1 and TRBJ1-4; the D is unclear. TRBV23-1 is an open reading frame whose function is uncertain. CDR3 length equals 20 residues. V was cut by 0 bases and J by 1 base, with 21 bases left in between. For the CDR3, the DNA is TGCGCCAGCAGTCAATCGTCCCCCCCGAGCAGGCTGCTAACTAATGAAAAACTGTTTTTT. Protein: CASSQSSPPSRLLTNEKLFF.

The sample holds a few counts of this clone. CDR3 in amino acids: CASSLAGTGVYGYTF. The CDR3 DNA reads TGTGCCAGCAGCTTAGCCGGGACAGGGGTCTATGGCTACACCTTC. The J gene is TRBJ1-2, the V gene TRBV11-3; 10 nucleotides align to TRBD1. The CDR3 runs to 15 residues. V was clipped by 1 base and J by 4 bases; unmatched bases: 3. Germline V gene sequence: CDR1 SGHNT, CDR2 YENEEA. Complete variable domain (other parts from reference TRBV11-3 and TRBJ1-2): EAGVVQSPRYKIIEKKQPVAFWCNPISGHNTLYWYLQNLGQGPELLIRYENEEAVDDSQLPKDRFSAERLKGVDSTLKIQPAELGDSAVYLCASSLAGTGVYGYTFGSGTRLTVV.

This clone was found once. This sequence joins TRBV7-3 and TRBJ2-5; 8 bases line up with TRBD2. The germline V gene encodes CDR1 SGHTA and CDR2 FQGTGA. This CDR3 comprises 14 residues. V dropped 5 bases and J dropped 6; count of bases not matched to a gene: 8. DNA for the CDR3: TGTGCCAGCAGCGCCAGCGGGAGTCAGAAGACCCAGTACTTC. Its translation: CASSASGSQKTQYF.